This T cell receptor beta chain was retrieved from a study of shared clonotypes between healthy human individuals. Method: immunoSEQ multiplex PCR; TCRdb's copy keeps in-frame clones and lacks some. The sample has roughly 1.4 million clones, around 98.5% seen once; the top ten hold 0.3% to 0.45%. This CDR3 has 15 residues. V was clipped by 6 bases and J by 7 bases, with 19 bases between them. Per germline, CDR1 SGHNT and CDR2 YYREEE (reference sequence). This clone has only one observation. The genes are TRBV5-4 and TRBJ1-4; D possibly corresponds to TRBD1 (6 bases). The sample comprised naive CD4+ T cells sorted from blood. Indicated subset: CD45RA+ positively selected. This TCR was recovered from a man aged 25-45 years in good health. The CDR3 is CASTRGQGGTEKLFF. In nucleotides, the CDR3 is TGTGCCAGCACTCGGGGTCAAGGGGGTACTGAAAAACTGTTTTTT.